A single TCR beta chain is shown here with its context. The antigen remains unidentified. The PCR contained 60 Vbeta and 13 Jbeta primers. Source study methods: About 11 million of the approximately 80 million unique TCR beta chains counted in a later analysis were shared. TCRdb keeps only in-frame clones here, not all; method: immunoSEQ multiplex PCR. That table furnishes V, J and clone size, whereas the DNA furnished D and trimming. The sample data list 80,000 or so clones. The data derive from a study of cytomegalovirus exposure and HLA in healthy donors. Study-level information: As an earlier analysis found, 150 million to 200 million T cells yielded some 120 million unique TCR beta sequences. Study-wide points: It was reportedly the case that the classifier diagnosed cytomegalovirus status with high specificity and sensitivity. The study recorded 164 TCR beta chains that were cytomegalovirus-associated.

In germline, CDR1 is SQVTM, CDR2 ANQGSEA. The CDR3 sequence is 13 residues long. V shed 5 bases and J 3 bases; nucleotides not matched to a gene: 7. The chain is built from TRBV29-1 and TRBJ2-7, with 7 nucleotides matching TRBD1. The specimen sequenced was PBMCs. This receptor was identified in a man in his forties or fifties in good health and CMV-seropositive. Written as DNA, the CDR3 is TGCAGCGTTCAACACAGGGGAAACTACGAGCAGTACTTC. Translating it yields CSVQHRGNYEQYF.